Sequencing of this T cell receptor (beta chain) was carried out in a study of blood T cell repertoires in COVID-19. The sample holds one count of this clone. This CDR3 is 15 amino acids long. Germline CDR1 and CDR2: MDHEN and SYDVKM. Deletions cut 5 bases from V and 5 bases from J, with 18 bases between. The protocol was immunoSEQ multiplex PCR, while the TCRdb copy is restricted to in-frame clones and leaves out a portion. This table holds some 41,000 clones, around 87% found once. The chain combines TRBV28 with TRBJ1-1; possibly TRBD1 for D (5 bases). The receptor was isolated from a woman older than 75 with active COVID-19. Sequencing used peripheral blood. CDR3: CASSLQSRGKTEAFF. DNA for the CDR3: TGTGCCAGCAGTCTTCAATCGCGGGGGAAGACTGAAGCTTTCTTT.